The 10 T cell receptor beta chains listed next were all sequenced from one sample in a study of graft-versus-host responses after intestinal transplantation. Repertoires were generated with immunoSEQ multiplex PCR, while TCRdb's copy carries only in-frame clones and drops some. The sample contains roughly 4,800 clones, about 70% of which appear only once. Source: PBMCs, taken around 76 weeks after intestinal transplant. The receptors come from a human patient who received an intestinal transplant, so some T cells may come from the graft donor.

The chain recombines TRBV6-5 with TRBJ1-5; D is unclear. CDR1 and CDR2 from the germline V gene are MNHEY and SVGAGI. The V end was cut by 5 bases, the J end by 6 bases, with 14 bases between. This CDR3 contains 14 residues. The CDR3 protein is CASSETHGVQPQHF. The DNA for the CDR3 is TGTGCCAGCAGTGAAACCCACGGGGTTCAGCCCCAGCATTTT.

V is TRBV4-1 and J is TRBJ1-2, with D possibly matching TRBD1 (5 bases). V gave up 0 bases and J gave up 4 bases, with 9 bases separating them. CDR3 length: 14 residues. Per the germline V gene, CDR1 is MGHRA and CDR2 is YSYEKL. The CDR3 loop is CASSQDQGPYGYTF. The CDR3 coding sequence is TGCGCCAGCAGCCAAGACCAGGGTCCCTATGGCTACACCTTC.

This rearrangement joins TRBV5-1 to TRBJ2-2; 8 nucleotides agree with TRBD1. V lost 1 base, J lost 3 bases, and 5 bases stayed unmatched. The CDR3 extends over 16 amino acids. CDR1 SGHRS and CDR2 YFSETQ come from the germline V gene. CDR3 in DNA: TGCGCCAGCAGCTTGTACAGGGGGACCCACACCGGGGAGCTGTTTTTT. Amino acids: CASSLYRGTHTGELFF.

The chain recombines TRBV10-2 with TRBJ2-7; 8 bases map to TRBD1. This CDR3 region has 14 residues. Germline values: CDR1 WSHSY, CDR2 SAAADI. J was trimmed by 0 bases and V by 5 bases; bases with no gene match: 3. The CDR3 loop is CASSRTGSSYEQYF. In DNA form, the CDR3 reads TGCGCCAGCAGTCGGACAGGGAGCTCCTACGAGCAGTACTTC.

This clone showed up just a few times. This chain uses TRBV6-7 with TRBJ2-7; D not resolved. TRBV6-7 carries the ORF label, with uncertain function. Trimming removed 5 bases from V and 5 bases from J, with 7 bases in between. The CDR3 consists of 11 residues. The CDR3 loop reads CASSAWDEQYF. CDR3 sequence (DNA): TGTGCCAGCAGTGCATGGGACGAGCAGTACTTC.

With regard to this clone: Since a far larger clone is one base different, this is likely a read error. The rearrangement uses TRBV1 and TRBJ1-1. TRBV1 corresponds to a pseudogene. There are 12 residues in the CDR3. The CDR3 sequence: CTSSQDGEKAFF. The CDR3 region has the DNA TGCACCAGCAGCCAAGATGGAGAAAAAGCTTTCTTT.

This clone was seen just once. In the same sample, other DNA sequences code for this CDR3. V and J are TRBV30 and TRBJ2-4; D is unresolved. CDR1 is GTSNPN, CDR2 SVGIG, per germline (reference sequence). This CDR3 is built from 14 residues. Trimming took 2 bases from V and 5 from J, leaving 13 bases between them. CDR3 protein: CAWSPTDTENIQYF. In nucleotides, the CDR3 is TGTGCCTGGAGTCCAACAGACACGGAAAACATTCAGTACTTC.

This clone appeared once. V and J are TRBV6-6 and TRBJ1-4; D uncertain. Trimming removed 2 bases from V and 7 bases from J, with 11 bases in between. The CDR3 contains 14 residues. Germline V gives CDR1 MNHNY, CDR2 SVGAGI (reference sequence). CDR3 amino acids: CASSYGTKGEKLFF. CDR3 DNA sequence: TGTGCCAGCAGTTACGGTACTAAGGGTGAAAAACTGTTTTTT.

CDR3 sequence: CASGVQGGFTDTQYF. The CDR3 nucleotides are TGTGCCAGCGGTGTACAGGGGGGCTTTACAGATACGCAGTATTTT. The rearrangement links TRBV7-2 to TRBJ2-3; TRBD1 aligns across 8 bases. V lost 8 bases to trimming and J lost 3 bases; unmatched junction nucleotides: 10. This CDR3 has 15 residues. Germline V gene lookup returns CDR1 SGHTA and CDR2 FQGNSA.

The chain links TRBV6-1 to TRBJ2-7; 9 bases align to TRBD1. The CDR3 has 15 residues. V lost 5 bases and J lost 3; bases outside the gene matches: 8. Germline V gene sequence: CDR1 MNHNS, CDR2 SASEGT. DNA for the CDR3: TGTGCCAGCAGTTGGGATGGACAGGGGATCTACGAGCAGTACTTC. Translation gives CASSWDGQGIYEQYF.